Here is one T cell receptor (beta chain) with its context. There are a few counts of this clone. Its target antigen remains unknown. No base-level quality is on record; no much larger clone is a single base apart. Reading from cysteine to phenylalanine, the CDR3 counts 16 amino acids. Only the CDR3 DNA stays, 48 bases, in frame from base 1. CDR1 is given as SNHLY and CDR2 as FYNNEI, both from the germline V gene. V is pared back by 9 bases and J by 2 bases, with 20 bases lying between the germline termini. TCRbeta CDR3 regions were amplified from genomic DNA by means of the immunoSEQ Assay, a bias-controlled multiplex PCR. As for the original processing: Within the assay, amplification of reference gene primers was used to estimate how many nucleated cells each sample contained. To quantify the absolute abundance of each unique TCRbeta CDR3 rearrangement, sequence reads were collapsed and filtered. For each sample, productive Simpson clonality was calculated as the square root of Simpson's diversity index over productive rearrangements. In TCRdb, the immuneACCESS table is reduced to in-frame sequences with V and J assigned. These tables do not hold every clone; where another copy was compared, an unresolved V gene accounts for under half, and the others remain unexplained. V and J calls and clone size are as listed in that table; D and trimming were resolved from the DNA. Recorded for this sample are about 480,000 clones; 70% to 90% of them occurred a single time. The ten largest clones add up to approximately 2% of the sample.

This sample stems from a study of blood T cell repertoires in COVID-19 (TCRdb year 2020). Some background on the complete study: The collaborator samples originated in the United States, Italy and Spain and spanned the acute and convalescent phases of COVID-19. The prospective study material was composed of cDNA or gDNA derived from T cells, B-cell-depleted T cells, or PBMCs. Subjects who had been exposed to COVID-19, were actively infected with it, or had recovered from it provided the deeply sampled blood TCRbeta repertoires that made up the dataset. The repertoires were released in a freely available public database meant as a resource for research on the immune response to SARS-CoV-2. Samples came from the ongoing ImmuneRACE study (first 160 participants) plus 1,254 subjects from 6 global collaborators. The sample metadata nearly always contained a de-identified subject ID, COVID-19 status, age in years and sex. Where available, HLA class I and class II types were obtained from metadata supplied by the sample provider rather than from assay-based typing. The investigation overall reported the following: The amount of clinical and demographic metadata varied by source and participant and was provided uncurated.

In the prospective study, participants were about 18 to 89 years old, resided in about two dozen geographic areas of the United States, and were enrolled through a virtual design. In the prospective study, cohorts were assigned on the basis of participant-reported clinical history obtained from a screening survey and a study questionnaire. In the prospective study, mobile phlebotomists collected whole blood, serum and a nasopharyngeal or oropharyngeal swab from each participant. Participants in the prospective study had the option to provide additional blood draws and questionnaires over a 2-month period. Prospective study blood samples were shipped either frozen or at room temperature before DNA extraction.

The source of this sequence is a woman younger than 30 with acute COVID-19. The sequence links TRBV2 to TRBJ1-3; TRBD1 could be the D gene, as 5 bases match. The sequenced sample consisted of PBMCs or T cells enriched from blood (not recorded which). The CDR3 has the sequence CAREKNGREAGNTIYF. The nucleotide sequence reads TGTGCCAGAGAAAAAAACGGCAGGGAAGCTGGAAACACCATATATTTT.